This T cell receptor beta chain appears in the sequencing data of a study of cytomegalovirus exposure and HLA in healthy donors. The study's findings and limits: Reported performance of the classifier showed diagnosis of cytomegalovirus status with high specificity and sensitivity. A later analysis reportedly identified an Asian-associated ancestry cluster as carrying fewer N-insertions than the roughly 700-donor mean.

Remarks on this clone: Its antigen is still unknown.

The CDR3 length is 16 residues. PCR primers comprised 60 Vbeta and 13 Jbeta primers. Here immunoSEQ multiplex PCR was the method, and the copy in TCRdb shows in-frame clones only, minus some. The top ten clones hold 1.4% of a sample with 150,000 to 200,000 clones, around 80% of them seen once. V and J are TRBV21-1 and TRBJ2-7; the table's D call of TRBD1 was not tested on the DNA. TRBV21-1 is designated a pseudogene. The sequence derives from a woman in her thirties in good health and CMV-seropositive. Specimen: PBMCs. CDR3 sequence reads: CASSKALGQILYEQYF. The DNA for the CDR3 is TGTGCCAGCAGCAAAGCCCTAGGACAGATCCTATACGAGCAGTACTTC.